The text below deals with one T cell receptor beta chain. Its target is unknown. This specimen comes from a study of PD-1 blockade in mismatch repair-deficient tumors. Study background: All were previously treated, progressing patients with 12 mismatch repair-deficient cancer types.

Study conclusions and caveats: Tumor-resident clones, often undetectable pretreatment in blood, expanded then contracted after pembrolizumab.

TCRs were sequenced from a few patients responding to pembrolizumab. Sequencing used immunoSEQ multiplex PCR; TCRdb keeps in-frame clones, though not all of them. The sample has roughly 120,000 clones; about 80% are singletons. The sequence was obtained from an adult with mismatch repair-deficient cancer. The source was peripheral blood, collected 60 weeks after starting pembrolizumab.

The CDR3 nucleotides are TGCAGCGTTGACGTTCAGGGAGGAACCTACGAGCAGTACTTC. Protein sequence: CSVDVQGGTYEQYF. The chain carries TRBV29-1 and TRBJ2-7; a possible D gene is TRBD2 (6 bases). CDR3 size: 14 residues. The germline V gene encodes CDR1 SQVTM and CDR2 ANQGSEA. V was trimmed by 3 bases and J by 2 bases, leaving 14 bases between them.